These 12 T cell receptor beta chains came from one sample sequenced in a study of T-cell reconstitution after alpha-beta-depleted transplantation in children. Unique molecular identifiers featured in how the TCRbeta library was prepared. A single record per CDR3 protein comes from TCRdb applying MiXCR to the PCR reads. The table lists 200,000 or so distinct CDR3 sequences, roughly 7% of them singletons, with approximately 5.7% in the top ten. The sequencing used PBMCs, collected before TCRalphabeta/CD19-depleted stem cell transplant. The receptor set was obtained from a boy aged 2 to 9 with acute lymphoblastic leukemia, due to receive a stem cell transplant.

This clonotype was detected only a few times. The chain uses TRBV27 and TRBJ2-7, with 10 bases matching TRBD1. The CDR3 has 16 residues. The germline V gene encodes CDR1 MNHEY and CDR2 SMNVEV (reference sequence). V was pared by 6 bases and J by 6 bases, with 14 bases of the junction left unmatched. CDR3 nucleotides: TGTGCCAGCAGCCGACAGGGGGCGGCCGGTTTCGGCGAGCAGTACTTC. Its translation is CASSRQGAAGFGEQYF.

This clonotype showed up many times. CDR3 loop: CASSSFGGHNEQFF. The CDR3 nucleotides read TGTGCCAGCAGCTCCTTTGGGGGCCACAATGAGCAGTTCTTC. The V gene is TRBV5-6, the J gene TRBJ2-1; D may be TRBD1 (6 bases). The CDR3 sequence is 14 residues long. Looked up from germline, CDR1 is SGHDT and CDR2 is YYEEEE. The V and J ends lost 3 bases and 5 bases respectively, with 12 bases between them. The whole variable domain, remainder taken from reference TRBV5-6 and TRBJ2-1, is DAGVTQSPTHLIKTRGQQVTLRCSPKSGHDTVSWYQQALGQGPQFIFQYYEEEERQRGNFPDRFSGHQFPNYSSELNVNALLLGDSALYLCASSSFGGHNEQFFGPGTRLTVL.

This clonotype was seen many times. CDR3 coding DNA: TGCAGTGTCGAGGTCCAGCCCTACGAGCAGTACTTC. It is translated as CSVEVQPYEQYF. The V and J genes are TRBV20-1 and TRBJ2-7; no firm D call. The ends were cut back, 7 bases at V and 2 bases at J, with 12 bases in the middle. The CDR3 has 12 residues. CDR1 DFQATT and CDR2 SNEGSKA come from the germline V gene (reference sequence).

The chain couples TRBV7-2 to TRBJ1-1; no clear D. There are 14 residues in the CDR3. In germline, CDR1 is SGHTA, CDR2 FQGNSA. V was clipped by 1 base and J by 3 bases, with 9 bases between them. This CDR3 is CASSLGTGYTEAFF. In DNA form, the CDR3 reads TGTGCCAGCAGCTTAGGGACGGGGTACACTGAAGCTTTCTTT. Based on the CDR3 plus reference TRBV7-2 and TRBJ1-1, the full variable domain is GAGVSQSPSNKVTEKGKDVELRCDPISGHTALYWYRQSLGQGLEFLIYFQGNSAPDKSGLPSDRFSAERTGGSVSTLTIQRTQQEDSAVYLCASSLGTGYTEAFFGQGTRLTVV.

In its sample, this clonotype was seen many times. CDR3 sequence (DNA): TGTGCCAGCAGGACCCGGTATGGAAGTAGCGGGACATCCTACGAGCAGTACTTC. Translated, it gives CASRTRYGSSGTSYEQYF. The chain has TRBV28 and TRBJ2-7, with 8 nucleotides matching TRBD2. The CDR3 contains 18 residues. V lost 6 bases, J lost 1 base, and 17 bases stayed unmatched. Germline values: CDR1 MDHEN, CDR2 SYDVKM.

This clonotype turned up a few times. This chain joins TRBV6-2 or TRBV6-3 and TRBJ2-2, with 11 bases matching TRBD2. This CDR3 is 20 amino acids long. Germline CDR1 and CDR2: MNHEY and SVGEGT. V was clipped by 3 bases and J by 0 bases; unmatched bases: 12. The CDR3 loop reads CASSYEGTSGDAANTGELFF. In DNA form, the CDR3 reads TGTGCCAGCAGTTATGAGGGGACTAGCGGAGACGCTGCGAACACCGGGGAGCTGTTTTTT.

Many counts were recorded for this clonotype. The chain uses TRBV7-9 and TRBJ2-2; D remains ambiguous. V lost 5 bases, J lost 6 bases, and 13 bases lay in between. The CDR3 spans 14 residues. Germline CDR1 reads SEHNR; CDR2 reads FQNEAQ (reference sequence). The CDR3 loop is CASSQQGLAGELFF. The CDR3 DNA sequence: TGTGCCAGCAGCCAACAAGGGCTTGCCGGGGAGCTGTTTTTT.

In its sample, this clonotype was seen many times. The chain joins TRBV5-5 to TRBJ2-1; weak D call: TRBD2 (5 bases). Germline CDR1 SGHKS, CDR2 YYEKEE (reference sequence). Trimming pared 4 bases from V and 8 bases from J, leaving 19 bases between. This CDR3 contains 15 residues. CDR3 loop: CASSGLEVIRDEQFF. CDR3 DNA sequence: TGTGCCAGCAGCGGGCTGGAGGTTATCCGTGATGAGCAGTTCTTC.

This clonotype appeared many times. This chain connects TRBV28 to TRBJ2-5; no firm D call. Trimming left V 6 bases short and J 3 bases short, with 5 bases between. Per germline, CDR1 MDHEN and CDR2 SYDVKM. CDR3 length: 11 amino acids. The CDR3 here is CASRAEETQYF. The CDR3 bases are TGTGCCAGCAGGGCGGAAGAGACCCAGTACTTC.

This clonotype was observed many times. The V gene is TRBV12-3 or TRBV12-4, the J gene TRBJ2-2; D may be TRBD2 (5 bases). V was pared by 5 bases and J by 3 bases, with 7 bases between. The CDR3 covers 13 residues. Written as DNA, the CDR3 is TGTGCCAGCAGTCCGGGGTACACCGGGGAGCTGTTTTTT. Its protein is CASSPGYTGELFF.

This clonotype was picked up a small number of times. The DNA of the CDR3 is TGTGCCAGCGGCATCGTTGGACCTTGGTACCAAGAGACCCAGTACTTC. Its translation is CASGIVGPWYQETQYF. V usage is TRBV28 and J usage is TRBJ2-5; no firm D call. Germline V lookup: CDR1 MDHEN, CDR2 SYDVKM. The CDR3 totals 16 residues. Trimming shortened V by 8 bases and J by 0 bases, and 19 bases separated the two germline ends.

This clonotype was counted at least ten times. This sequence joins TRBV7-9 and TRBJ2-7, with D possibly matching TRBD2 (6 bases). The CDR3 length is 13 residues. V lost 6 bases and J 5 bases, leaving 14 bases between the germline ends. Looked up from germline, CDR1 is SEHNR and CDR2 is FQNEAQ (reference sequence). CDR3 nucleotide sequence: TGTGCCAGCAGGGATGGAGGGTCCGACGAGCAGTACTTC. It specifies CASRDGGSDEQYF.